These 19 T cell receptor beta chains originate from one sample sequenced in a study of blood T cell repertoires in COVID-19. Sequenced by immunoSEQ multiplex PCR; TCRdb stores in-frame clones only, minus some. The sample comprises 190,000 or so clones, around 90% of which are singletons, and 2% to 2.5% rests with the top ten. Sequences were obtained from PBMCs or T cells enriched from blood (not recorded which). These receptors came from a woman between 25 and 40 years old who had recovered from COVID-19.

The J gene is TRBJ2-3, the V gene TRBV5-1, with a possible D match to TRBD1 (6 bases). Trimming shortened V by 1 base and J by 5 bases, and 14 bases separated the two germline ends. The length of the CDR3 is 15 residues. Germline V CDR1 and CDR2: SGHRS, YFSETQ. CDR3 sequence reads: CASSLSETGRDTQYF. The CDR3 coding sequence is TGCGCCAGCAGCTTGTCGGAGACAGGCAGAGATACGCAGTATTTT.

The chain combines TRBV6-4 with TRBJ2-2; D is uncertain. Trimming stripped 8 bases from V and 4 bases from J, with 11 bases between. Germline lookup yields CDR1 MRHNA and CDR2 SNTAGT. This CDR3 region has 13 residues. The CDR3 nucleotides read TGTGCCAGCGGCTTACAGAGCACCGGGGAGCTGTTTTTT. This sequence encodes CASGLQSTGELFF.

A single count supports this clone. The chain couples TRBV7-9 to TRBJ1-2, with TRBD1 matching 10 bases. V trimming: 1 base; J trimming: 8 bases; junction bases outside the gene matches: 7. Germline-derived CDR1 and CDR2 are SEHNR and FQNEAQ (reference sequence). The CDR3 has 15 amino acids. CDR3 in amino acids: CASSLEGTGAGGYTF. CDR3 DNA: TGTGCCAGCAGCTTAGAAGGGACAGGGGCGGGCGGCTACACCTTC. Together with reference TRBV7-9 and TRBJ1-2, the CDR3 gives the full variable domain: DTGVSQNPRHKITKRGQNVTFRCDPISEHNRLYWYRQTLGQGPEFLTYFQNEAQLEKSRLLSDRFSAERPKGSFSTLEIQRTEQGDSAMYLCASSLEGTGAGGYTFGSGTRLTVV.

Only one count was recorded for this clone. The J gene is TRBJ2-1, the V gene TRBV7-7; D remains ambiguous. Trimming took 1 base from V and 5 from J, leaving 6 bases between them. Germline V lookup: CDR1 SSHAT, CDR2 FNYEAQ (reference sequence). The CDR3 contains 13 residues. The CDR3, as DNA: TGTGCCAGCAGCTTAGATCGTAACAATGAGCAGTTCTTC. Amino acid sequence: CASSLDRNNEQFF.

This clone was detected once. The V and J genes are TRBV4-2 and TRBJ1-2; D ambiguous. V was pared by 4 bases and J by 4 bases, with 22 bases between. The CDR3 covers 17 residues. Germline loops: CDR1 LGHNA, CDR2 YNFKEQ. The CDR3 spells CASSPLGQAPTLYGYTF. The CDR3 DNA is TGTGCCAGCAGCCCCCTGGGCCAGGCACCAACACTCTATGGCTACACCTTC.

This clone was seen a handful of times. V is TRBV2 and J is TRBJ1-2; 10 bases are a match to TRBD1. Trimming cost V 0 bases and J 2 bases; bases outside gene matches: 3. CDR3 length: 16 residues. Germline CDR1 SNHLY, CDR2 FYNNEI. The chain's CDR3 is CASSEATGGANYGYTF. The CDR3, as DNA: TGTGCCAGCAGTGAAGCGACAGGGGGCGCGAACTATGGCTACACCTTC.

This clone was observed a handful of times. The V call is TRBV7-9, the J call TRBJ2-5; maybe TRBD2 (5 bases). Germline V gives CDR1 SEHNR, CDR2 FQNEAQ (reference sequence). V dropped 7 bases and J dropped 5 bases, with 8 bases sitting between them. This CDR3 comprises 11 residues. CDR3 DNA: TGTGCCAGCACGACTACTGAGACCCAGTACTTC. It yields the protein CASTTTETQYF.

The gene calls are TRBV6-5 and TRBJ1-2, with D possibly matching TRBD1 (6 bases). Germline V gene data show CDR1 as MNHEY and CDR2 as SVGAGI. This CDR3 is built from 16 residues. Trimming shortened V by 0 bases and J by 7 bases, and 18 bases separated the two germline ends. CDR3 in DNA: TGTGCCAGCAGTTACTCAGGGGGTCGGCGACTGGGTGGCTACACCTTC. Translating gives CASSYSGGRRLGGYTF.

This clone has just one count. V gene TRBV11-3 combines with J gene TRBJ1-1; D may be TRBD1 (6 bases). This CDR3 contains 13 residues. Germline loops: CDR1 SGHNT, CDR2 YENEEA. V lost 2 bases to trimming and J lost 6 bases, with 10 bases between them. DNA of the CDR3: TGTGCCAGCAGCTTAAAGACAGGCCCTGAAGCTTTCTTT. It translates to CASSLKTGPEAFF.

The rearrangement joins TRBV7-9 to TRBJ1-5, with TRBD1 matching 7 bases. J was trimmed by 5 bases and V by 5 bases; bases with no gene match: 3. CDR3 length: 13 amino acids. Germline CDR1 and CDR2: SEHNR and FQNEAQ (reference sequence). CDR3 in DNA: TGTGCCAGCAGCGAGGGACAGTATCAGCCCCAGCATTTT. Translated, it gives CASSEGQYQPQHF.

The gene calls are TRBV7-8 and TRBJ1-5; D perhaps matches TRBD1 (6 bases). Germline V lookup: CDR1 SGHVS, CDR2 FQNEAQ. V was cut by 1 base and J by 4 bases, with 14 bases left in between. The CDR3 loop spans 16 amino acids. The CDR3 bases are TGTGCCAGCAGCTTAGGAACAGGGAGAGTGAATCAGCCCCAGCATTTT. Protein: CASSLGTGRVNQPQHF. Together with reference TRBV7-8 and TRBJ1-5, the CDR3 gives the full variable domain: GAGVSQSPRYKVAKRGQDVALRCDPISGHVSLFWYQQALGQGPEFLTYFQNEAQLDKSGLPSDRFFAERPEGSVSTLKIQRTQQEDSAVYLCASSLGTGRVNQPQHFGDGTRLSIL.

The chain has TRBV30 and TRBJ1-1; maybe TRBD1 (5 bases). The CDR3 is made up of 14 amino acids. Germline V CDR1 and CDR2: GTSNPN, SVGIG (reference sequence). V was clipped by 0 bases and J by 1 base, with 9 bases between them. The CDR3 sequence: CAWSVGAANTEAFF. The CDR3 DNA reads as TGTGCCTGGAGTGTAGGGGCCGCGAACACTGAAGCTTTCTTT.

CDR3 region: CASSQPSRYEQYF. In nucleotides, the CDR3 is TGCGCCAGCAGCCAGCCCTCCCGGTACGAGCAGTACTTC. V and J are TRBV4-1 and TRBJ2-7; no clear D gene. Trimming removed 3 bases from V and 4 bases from J, with 10 bases in between. Germline CDR1 and CDR2: MGHRA and YSYEKL. The CDR3 is made up of 13 amino acids.

The chain couples TRBV9 to TRBJ1-5, with 11 bases lining up with TRBD1. The germline CDR1 and CDR2 sequences are SGDLS and YYNGEE. V lost 2 bases, J lost 5 bases, and 3 bases stayed unmatched. CDR3 length equals 15 residues. This CDR3 is CASSVGQGAYQPQHF. The CDR3 nucleotides read TGTGCCAGCAGCGTCGGACAGGGGGCATATCAGCCCCAGCATTTT.

This clone was counted between two and nine times. The rearrangement uses TRBV5-5 and TRBJ2-5; 10 bases align to TRBD1. V gave up 3 bases and J gave up 4 bases; unmatched junction bases: 9. CDR3 length: 16 amino acids. CDR1 is SGHKS and CDR2 is YYEKEE in the germline V gene (reference sequence). CDR3 in amino acids: CASSSRQGARGETQYF. CDR3 in DNA: TGTGCCAGCAGCTCCCGACAGGGGGCGAGGGGAGAGACCCAGTACTTC.

The chain carries TRBV27 and TRBJ1-4; the match to TRBD1 covers 7 bases. This CDR3 has 18 amino acids. Germline lookup yields CDR1 MNHEY and CDR2 SMNVEV (reference sequence). V dropped 4 bases and J dropped 1; count of bases not matched to a gene: 12. As DNA, the CDR3 is TGTGCCAGCAGTTCCTACTCCATTAACAGGGGAACTAATGAAAAACTGTTTTTT. Amino acids: CASSSYSINRGTNEKLFF.

The V call is TRBV11-2, the J call TRBJ1-3, with 8 positions matching TRBD1. V was pared by 5 bases and J by 4 bases, with 7 bases of the junction left unmatched. The germline gives CDR1 SGHAT, CDR2 FQNNGV. The CDR3 extends over 15 amino acids. The CDR3 region is CASSTRTGHGNTIYF. The CDR3, as DNA: TGTGCCAGCAGCACCCGGACAGGGCACGGAAACACCATATATTTT. Variable domain in full (rest from reference TRBV11-2 and TRBJ1-3): EAGVAQSPRYKIIEKRQSVAFWCNPISGHATLYWYQQILGQGPKLLIQFQNNGVVDDSQLPKDRFSAERLKGVDSTLKIQPAKLEDSAVYLCASSTRTGHGNTIYFGEGSWLTVV.

In nucleotides, the CDR3 is TGCGCCAGCAGCCAAGCACCCAGGGGAGCGCGCACAGATACGCAGTATTTT. It translates to CASSQAPRGARTDTQYF. V usage is TRBV4-1 and J usage is TRBJ2-3, with D tentatively TRBD1 (6 bases). CDR3 length: 17 amino acids. Germline CDR1 is MGHRA and CDR2 is YSYEKL. V dropped 1 base and J dropped 1 base, with 15 bases sitting between them.

The chain recombines TRBV27 with TRBJ2-2; the match to TRBD1 covers 7 bases. CDR3 length equals 14 residues. V dropped 7 bases and J dropped 5; count of bases not matched to a gene: 7. The germline CDR1 and CDR2 sequences are MNHEY and SMNVEV (reference sequence). CDR3 sequence reads: CASTIGRGTGELFF. CDR3 coding DNA: TGTGCCAGCACCATCGGCAGGGGGACCGGGGAGCTGTTTTTT.